This T cell receptor (beta chain) was sequenced during a study of T cell changes during pregnancy in multiple sclerosis. Clones were read by immunoSEQ multiplex PCR, and TCRdb kept only the in-frame ones, dropping some. The data contain about 85,000 clones, approximately 91% of them singletons. The sequences come from peripheral blood, collected in the first trimester of pregnancy. The TCR comes from a female donor with multiple sclerosis, enrolled in a pregnancy study.

CDR3 DNA: TGTGCCAGCAGCCCCCGCGGATCCTACGAGCAGTACTTC. Translation: CASSPRGSYEQYF. The chain carries TRBV7-2 and TRBJ2-7; no clear D gene. V was trimmed by 5 bases and J by 1 base, leaving 9 bases between them. Germline values: CDR1 SGHTA, CDR2 FQGNSA. This CDR3 spans 13 amino acids.